Listed here are 17 T cell receptor beta chains from one sample, sequenced in a study of T-cell memory formation after mild COVID-19. TCRdb processed the 5' RACE reads anew with MiXCR; each CDR3 protein has one entry. The top ten hold 39% of the sample, which has 92,000 or so distinct CDR3 sequences, about 16% seen once. Sequences were obtained from PBMCs or a T cell subset sorted from them (not recorded which). All receptors derive from a man aged 18 to 30 who had mild COVID-19 (a few samples of this study predate the infection). Cell type and time point are not known.

The table lists this clonotype with a few counts. V is TRBV5-1 and J is TRBJ2-5; 13 bases are a match to TRBD2. V shed 4 bases, J shed 5 bases, and the junction held 5 bases outside the gene matches. The CDR3 sequence is 15 residues long. Germline values: CDR1 SGHRS, CDR2 YFSETQ. The CDR3 is CASSPGLAGMETQYF. CDR3 bases: TGCGCCAGCAGCCCGGGACTAGCGGGGATGGAGACCCAGTACTTC.

This clonotype was counted a few times. The J gene is TRBJ2-5, the V gene TRBV4-1; D gene uncertain. The CDR3 consists of 14 residues. Germline CDR1 is MGHRA and CDR2 is YSYEKL. V dropped 2 bases and J dropped 3 bases, with 10 bases sitting between them. The CDR3 DNA reads TGCGCCAGCAGCCAATACGATACAGAAGAGACCCAGTACTTC. It yields the protein CASSQYDTEETQYF.

This clonotype has a count of ten or more. This sequence joins TRBV29-1 and TRBJ2-7; D ambiguous. The germline gives CDR1 SQVTM, CDR2 ANQGSEA. The CDR3 loop spans 14 amino acids. The V end was cut by 6 bases, the J end by 0 bases, with 15 bases between. The CDR3 loop is CSVNRPSSSYEQYV. The CDR3 nucleotides read TGCAGCGTAAACAGACCGAGCAGCTCCTACGAGCAGTACGTC.

The gene calls are TRBV4-1 and TRBJ2-1, with 7 nucleotides matching TRBD1. With V trimmed by 2 bases and J by 7 bases, 2 bases remained unmatched. Germline V gives CDR1 MGHRA, CDR2 YSYEKL. The CDR3 is 13 residues long. The CDR3 DNA reads as TGCGCCAGCAGCCAAAGACAGGGAAATGAGCAGTTCTTC. Translation: CASSQRQGNEQFF.

V is TRBV7-2 and J is TRBJ1-1; the D is unclear. This CDR3 region has 13 residues. Germline CDR1 SGHTA, CDR2 FQGNSA. V lost 5 bases and J 2 bases, leaving 9 bases between the germline ends. CDR3 nucleotide sequence: TGTGCCAGCAGCCGATTATACAACACTGAAGCTTTCTTT. Translation: CASSRLYNTEAFF.

In this sample, this clonotype turned up a few times. The rearrangement links TRBV7-9 to TRBJ2-2, with no clear D. V was trimmed by 7 bases and J by 4 bases, leaving 16 bases between them. Germline CDR1 is SEHNR and CDR2 is FQNEAQ (reference sequence). The CDR3 has 15 residues. The CDR3 bases are TGTGCCAGCACGGACCCCCTGGGGATCACCGGGGAGCTGTTTTTT. Amino acid sequence: CASTDPLGITGELFF.

J is TRBJ1-4 and V is TRBV6-5, with a weak D call TRBD1 (6 bases). CDR3 length: 15 residues. The germline V and J ends were trimmed by 4 bases and 0 bases, with 9 bases remaining between them. CDR1 MNHEY and CDR2 SVGAGI come from the germline V gene. CDR3 DNA: TGTGCCAGCAGTTCCAACAGGGCAACTAATGAAAAACTGTTTTTT. The encoded protein is CASSSNRATNEKLFF.

V usage is TRBV4-2 and J usage is TRBJ2-3, with D perhaps matching TRBD1 or TRBD2 (6 bases each). Looked up from germline, CDR1 is LGHNA and CDR2 is YNFKEQ. V was trimmed by 0 bases and J by 2 bases, leaving 12 bases between them. The CDR3 length is 16 residues. The CDR3 DNA is TGTGCCAGCAGCCAAGACGGGGGCCCCCCCACAGATACGCAGTATTTT. It specifies CASSQDGGPPTDTQYF.

This chain uses TRBV7-8 with TRBJ2-1; no definite D call. Per germline, CDR1 SGHVS and CDR2 FQNEAQ. Trimming pared 1 base from V and 7 bases from J, leaving 11 bases between. The CDR3 has 14 residues. CDR3 sequence reads: CASSLVSVVNEQFF. The CDR3 DNA is TGTGCCAGCAGCTTAGTTTCAGTTGTGAATGAGCAGTTCTTC.

A few counts support this clonotype. The CDR3 sequence: CSAPRGTSVYEQYV. In nucleotides, the CDR3 is TGCAGTGCACCCCGGGGGACTAGTGTCTACGAGCAGTACGTC. The V gene is TRBV20-1, the J gene TRBJ2-7; 8 positions match TRBD2. The germline gives CDR1 DFQATT, CDR2 SNEGSKA (reference sequence). V trimming: 6 bases; J trimming: 3 bases; junction bases outside the gene matches: 10. The CDR3 runs 14 residues.

This clonotype was counted only a few times. The V call is TRBV7-9, the J call TRBJ2-1, with a possible D match to TRBD2 (5 bases). Looked up from germline, CDR1 is SEHNR and CDR2 is FQNEAQ (reference sequence). The CDR3 contains 13 residues. V lost 7 bases to trimming and J lost 3 bases, with 10 bases between them. DNA for the CDR3: TGTGCCAGCATTCCGGCGGGCTACAATGAGCAGTTCTTC. Translated, it gives CASIPAGYNEQFF.

The table lists this clonotype with many counts. This chain connects TRBV19 to TRBJ2-7; no firm D call. Deletions cut 10 bases from V and 3 bases from J, with 16 bases between. Germline CDR1 reads LNHDA; CDR2 reads SQIVND (reference sequence). The CDR3 is 13 residues long. The CDR3, as DNA: TGTGCCACCCAAGACACCAACGGCTACGAGCAGTACTTC. Residues: CATQDTNGYEQYF.

Worth noting for this clonotype: At one of its ends the junction is not consistent with the germline gene, which may arise from a read error. V is TRBV12-3 or TRBV12-4 and J is TRBJ2-5; 8 bases match TRBD2. The CDR3 is 15 amino acids. The CDR3 DNA follows: TGTGCCAGCAGTCCCCCGGGACTAGATGGAGAGACCCAGAACTTC. It specifies CASSPPGLDGETQNF.

This rearrangement joins TRBV6-2 or TRBV6-3 to TRBJ1-5, with D uncertain. The CDR3 totals 14 residues. Trimming took 2 bases from V and 2 from J, leaving 7 bases between them. Germline V gene sequence: CDR1 MNHEY, CDR2 SVGEGT. For the CDR3, the DNA is TGTGCCAGCAGTTACCCGGTTGGCAATCAGCCCCAGCATTTT. It yields the protein CASSYPVGNQPQHF.

The V and J genes are TRBV20-1 and TRBJ2-3; TRBD2 agrees at 8 bases. Germline V gives CDR1 DFQATT, CDR2 SNEGSKA (reference sequence). The V gene end was trimmed by 0 bases and the J gene end by 1 base; junction bases not matched to a gene: 9. The CDR3 has 17 amino acids. The CDR3: CSARDMGSGRGTDTQYF. CDR3 DNA sequence: TGCAGTGCTAGAGATATGGGGAGCGGGAGAGGCACAGATACGCAGTATTTT.

This clonotype showed up just a few times. V gene TRBV27 combines with J gene TRBJ2-5; a possible D gene is TRBD2 (6 bases). Between the trimmed V and J ends, which lost 3 bases and 2 bases, there was a span of 10 bases. The CDR3 is 14 amino acids. Per germline, CDR1 MNHEY and CDR2 SMNVEV (reference sequence). As DNA, the CDR3 is TGTGCCAGCAGTTTGGAGGGCAGACAAGAGACCCAGTACTTC. This encodes CASSLEGRQETQYF.

The CDR3 here is CASSEARAGASFLINEQFF. CDR3 nucleotides: TGTGCCAGCAGTGAAGCTCGTGCGGGGGCCTCCTTTCTGATCAATGAGCAGTTCTTC. J is TRBJ2-1 and V is TRBV6-1; D is possibly TRBD2 (7 bases). V was shortened by 0 bases and J by 6 bases, with 24 bases between the two germline ends. Germline loops: CDR1 MNHNS, CDR2 SASEGT. The CDR3 is 19 residues long.